These 14 T cell receptor beta chains came from one sample sequenced in a study of tissue T cells after allogeneic stem cell transplantation. Some clones are missing from TCRdb's copy, which holds only in-frame ones; the method was immunoSEQ multiplex PCR. The sample has 5,500 to 7,000 clones, around three fifths seen once. The sequencing here drew on tissue from the jejunum, taken at autopsy. Source of these receptors: a male donor at least 60 years old with lung cancer.

The rearrangement links TRBV18 to TRBJ2-5; D gene uncertain. CDR3 length: 14 residues. Germline V lookup: CDR1 KGHSH, CDR2 LQKENI. Between the trimmed V and J ends, which lost 2 bases and 1 base, there was a span of 8 bases. The CDR3 DNA sequence: TGTGCCAGCTCACCATTTGGCAGCCAAGAGACCCAGTACTTC. This encodes CASSPFGSQETQYF. Combining the CDR3 with reference TRBV18 and TRBJ2-5 gives the whole variable domain NAGVMQNPRHLVRRRGQEARLRCSPMKGHSHVYWYRQLPEEGLKFMVYLQKENIIDESGMPKERFSAEFPKEGPSILRIQQVVRGDSAAYFCASSPFGSQETQYFGPGTRLLVL.

By proportion, this clone is large. The chain recombines TRBV6-1 with TRBJ1-2; D is unclear. CDR3 length equals 14 residues. The germline gives CDR1 MNHNS, CDR2 SASEGT. V gave up 3 bases and J gave up 4 bases, with 12 bases separating them. CDR3 in amino acids: CASSEASHVYGYTF. The CDR3, as DNA: TGTGCCAGCAGTGAGGCATCACACGTCTATGGCTACACCTTC.

This clone has only a few counts. The chain employs TRBV27 and TRBJ2-3, with 9 bases aligning to TRBD2. The CDR3 is 16 amino acids. The V segment lost 3 bases and the J segment 4 bases; nucleotides outside the gene matches: 8. Germline CDR1 and CDR2: MNHEY and SMNVEV (reference sequence). The CDR3 reads CASSLISGRGADTQYF. CDR3 nucleotide sequence: TGTGCCAGCAGTTTGATTAGCGGGAGAGGAGCAGATACGCAGTATTTT.

On this clone itself: Other DNA sequences within the sample encode an identical CDR3. The chain combines TRBV12-3 or TRBV12-4 with TRBJ1-2, with D hard to call. This CDR3 region has 13 residues. The V and J ends lost 1 base and 3 bases respectively, with 6 bases between them. The CDR3 here is CASSLGRDYGYTF. The CDR3 DNA is TGTGCCAGCAGTTTAGGAAGGGACTATGGCTACACCTTC.

This sequence joins TRBV7-2 and TRBJ2-5, with D possibly being TRBD1 (6 bases). V lost 7 bases and J 1 base, leaving 16 bases between the germline ends. CDR1 and CDR2 from the germline V gene are SGHTA and FQGNSA. CDR3 length: 15 residues. CDR3 region: CASNSAQGPQETQYF. In DNA, the CDR3 is TGTGCCAGCAACTCCGCGCAGGGGCCCCAAGAGACCCAGTACTTC.

The V call is TRBV7-9, the J call TRBJ1-6; D may be TRBD1 (5 bases). Germline V gene sequence: CDR1 SEHNR, CDR2 FQNEAQ (reference sequence). The CDR3 is 14 residues long. Trimming cost V 4 bases and J 7 bases, with 11 bases left between them. CDR3 region: CASSSGTGNSPLHF. CDR3 nucleotides: TGTGCCAGCAGCTCAGGGACGGGGAATTCACCCCTCCACTTT.

This rearrangement joins TRBV5-1 to TRBJ2-1; 8 bases align to TRBD1. The CDR3 is 16 amino acids. With 0 bases clipped from V and 6 bases from J, the junction kept 8 bases outside the gene matches. CDR1 and CDR2 (germline): SGHRS, YFSETQ. CDR3 in amino acids: CASSLVQGAISNEQFF. CDR3 sequence (DNA): TGCGCCAGCAGCTTGGTCCAGGGGGCGATAAGCAATGAGCAGTTCTTC.

The chain couples TRBV18 to TRBJ2-7; 8 positions agree with TRBD1. CDR1 is KGHSH and CDR2 is LQKENI in the germline V gene. This CDR3 has 14 residues. Trimming at V came to 3 bases and at J to 3 bases, leaving 4 bases not matched to a gene. Here the CDR3 DNA reads TGTGCCAGCTCACCGACCACAGGGGGCTACGAGCAGTACTTC. As protein: CASSPTTGGYEQYF.

This clone was observed a handful of times. This sequence joins TRBV2 and TRBJ2-3; either TRBD1 or TRBD2 may supply D (5 bases each). Germline lookup yields CDR1 SNHLY and CDR2 FYNNEI. This CDR3 is 16 amino acids long. Trimming removed 4 bases at V and 4 bases at J, with 18 bases between. The CDR3 here is CASSGLWGREADTQYF. The CDR3 DNA is TGTGCCAGCAGTGGCCTATGGGGGAGAGAGGCAGATACGCAGTATTTT.

The chain is built from TRBV30 and TRBJ2-7; 8 bases are shared with TRBD2. The V gene's germline CDR1 is GTSNPN and CDR2 SVGIG (reference sequence). The J segment lost 6 bases and the V segment lost 2 bases, leaving 15 bases of the junction unmatched. This CDR3 region has 16 residues. The CDR3 DNA is TGTGCCTGGAGTTTTCGTTGGGGACTAGAAGGTCTCGAGCAGTACTTC. Encoded protein: CAWSFRWGLEGLEQYF.

Within the sample, this clone is medium-sized. This chain joins TRBV6-1 and TRBJ2-4, with unresolved D. This CDR3 has 12 amino acids. Germline assignment: CDR1 MNHNS and CDR2 SASEGT. V lost 0 bases to trimming and J lost 15 bases, with 12 bases between them. CDR3 in amino acids: CASSEAHAAGYF. As DNA, the CDR3 is TGTGCCAGCAGTGAAGCGCATGCAGCTGGGTACTTC.

The chain couples TRBV29-1 to TRBJ2-7; 7 bases match TRBD2. CDR1 SQVTM and CDR2 ANQGSEA come from the germline V gene. The J segment lost 6 bases and the V segment lost 6 bases, leaving 11 bases of the junction unmatched. The CDR3 extends over 13 amino acids. CDR3 bases: TGCAGCGTGGTGGGCGGGAGAGGAGGCGAGCAGTACTTC. Protein product: CSVVGGRGGEQYF.

This clone has a handful of counts. CDR3 amino acids: CASSIDQGGIQPQHF. DNA of the CDR3: TGTGCCAGTAGTATAGATCAGGGGGGAATACAGCCCCAGCATTTT. The rearrangement joins TRBV19 to TRBJ1-5, with 7 bases that match TRBD1. The CDR3 runs 15 residues. Per the germline V gene, CDR1 is LNHDA and CDR2 is SQIVND (reference sequence). The junction had 6 bases not matched to a gene; V was cut back by 0 bases and J by 7 bases.

The rearrangement joins TRBV19 to TRBJ2-7, with D possibly being TRBD1 or TRBD2 (5 bases each). The germline CDR1 and CDR2 sequences are LNHDA and SQIVND (reference sequence). V lost 7 bases and J 0 bases, leaving 16 bases between the germline ends. This CDR3 spans 15 amino acids. This CDR3 is CASTRDGWSSYEQYF. The DNA of the CDR3 is TGTGCCAGTACTAGGGACGGTTGGAGCTCCTACGAGCAGTACTTC.